This T cell receptor (beta chain) emerged from a study of CD8 T cells in Susac syndrome. From germline, CDR1 is SQVTM and CDR2 ANQGSEA. This CDR3 contains 12 residues. Between the trimmed V and J ends, which lost 1 base and 4 bases, there was a span of 7 bases. cDNA came from approximately 0.5 to 1 ug RNA primed by random hexamers. TCRdb re-analysed the immunoSEQ multiplex PCR reads in MiXCR, keeping a single row per CDR3 protein. Among 150,000 to 180,000 distinct CDR3 sequences listed, just under 97% were seen once. The chain is built from TRBV29-1 and TRBJ2-5; possible D gene TRBD2, 5 bases. The material sequenced was CD8+ T cells from PBMCs. This TCR was sampled from a human donor with multiple sclerosis. The CDR3 reads CSVEAGVETQYF. DNA for the CDR3: TGCAGCGTTGAAGCCGGGGTAGAGACCCAGTACTTC.